These 9 T cell receptor beta chains originate from one sample sequenced in a study of blood T cell repertoires in COVID-19. Using immunoSEQ multiplex PCR, the repertoire was profiled, and TCRdb retains in-frame clones only, with some absent. The table lists about 13,000 clones, around nine tenths of them singletons. The sequenced sample was peripheral blood. The receptor source for this set is a human donor in a cohort sampled during active COVID-19.

The J gene is TRBJ2-7, the V gene TRBV19, with a weak D call TRBD1 (6 bases). This CDR3 comprises 14 residues. Per the germline V gene, CDR1 is LNHDA and CDR2 is SQIVND (reference sequence). V dropped 3 bases and J dropped 2 bases, with 11 bases sitting between them. The CDR3 DNA reads as TGTGCCAGTAGTATCCTTGGACAGACCTACGAGCAGTACTTC. Residues: CASSILGQTYEQYF.

The chain carries TRBV19 and TRBJ2-5; 10 nucleotides align to TRBD1. CDR3 length: 15 amino acids. Germline lookup yields CDR1 LNHDA and CDR2 SQIVND (reference sequence). After removal of 6 bases from V and 3 bases from J, the junction contained 7 bases not matched to a gene. The CDR3 nucleotides are TGTGCCAGTAGCCGACAGGGGGCATTGGAAGAGACCCAGTACTTC. Protein sequence: CASSRQGALEETQYF.

This clone was observed a handful of times. The chain combines TRBV27 with TRBJ2-7; D is undetermined. The CDR3 totals 13 residues. Trimming took 3 bases from V and 2 from J, leaving 8 bases between them. The V gene's germline CDR1 is MNHEY and CDR2 SMNVEV (reference sequence). The CDR3 coding sequence is TGTGCCAGCAGTTTGGGCCCTACCTACGAGCAGTACTTC. Translated, it gives CASSLGPTYEQYF.

The chain is built from TRBV10-1 and TRBJ2-3; D not certain. With 3 bases removed from V and 2 bases from J, the gap between germline ends came to 9 bases. From germline, CDR1 is WNHNN and CDR2 SYGVQD (reference sequence). This CDR3 is built from 14 residues. In nucleotides, the CDR3 is TGCGCCAGCAGTGAAATGAAAGCCACAGATACGCAGTATTTT. Its translation: CASSEMKATDTQYF.

The rearrangement joins TRBV3-1 (or the pseudogene TRBV3-2) to TRBJ2-7; 9 nucleotides agree with TRBD2. The CDR3 totals 14 residues. Germline V gene data show CDR1 as LGHDT and CDR2 as YNNKEL (reference sequence). The V gene end was trimmed by 4 bases and the J gene end by 5 bases; junction bases not matched to a gene: 6. CDR3 coding DNA: TGTGCCAGCAGCCCCGGCGGGAGGGCCCACGAGCAGTACTTC. This encodes CASSPGGRAHEQYF.

The chain recombines TRBV3-1 (or the pseudogene TRBV3-2) with TRBJ1-2; D not resolved. The V end lost 0 bases, the J end lost 6 bases, and 11 bases lay between the germline ends. Germline CDR1 and CDR2: LGHDT and YNNKEL (reference sequence). The CDR3 contains 14 residues. In DNA, the CDR3 is TGTGCCAGCAGCCAAGATGCGGGGTCCCATGGCTACACCTTC. This codes for CASSQDAGSHGYTF.

The chain employs TRBV7-2 and TRBJ2-7, with 9 bases identical to TRBD1. This CDR3 has 14 residues. Trimming at V came to 4 bases and at J to 6 bases, leaving 7 bases not matched to a gene. The germline CDR1 and CDR2 sequences are SGHTA and FQGNSA. CDR3 protein: CASSSRTGVPEQYF. The CDR3 DNA sequence: TGTGCCAGCAGCTCCCGGACAGGGGTCCCCGAGCAGTACTTC.

The chain combines TRBV2 with TRBJ2-7; 9 nucleotides line up with TRBD1. Losses at the gene ends were 6 bases for V and 4 bases for J; bases not matched to a gene: 4. The length of the CDR3 is 13 residues. Germline loops: CDR1 SNHLY, CDR2 FYNNEI. Here the CDR3 reads CASSRQGGYEQYF. CDR3 sequence (DNA): TGTGCCAGCAGCAGACAGGGGGGTTACGAGCAGTACTTC.

The J gene is TRBJ1-4, the V gene TRBV5-6, with D possibly being TRBD1 (6 bases). This CDR3 has 14 residues. CDR1 and CDR2 (germline): SGHDT, YYEEEE. Trimming took off 3 bases at V and 3 bases at J, with 9 bases between the two ends. This CDR3 is CASSWGQSNEKLFF. The CDR3 DNA follows: TGTGCCAGCAGCTGGGGACAATCTAATGAAAAACTGTTTTTT.